This T cell receptor (beta chain) was captured in a study of blood T cell repertoires in COVID-19. Study-wide background: Collection of acute and convalescent COVID-19 samples took place in the United States, Italy and Spain. T cells, B-cell-depleted T cells, or PBMCs supplied cDNA or gDNA.

Seattle-derived patients entered the study during active infection and were followed longitudinally. In the authors' workflow: By means of reference gene primer amplification, nucleated cell counts were estimated. Only in-frame clones appear in the TCRdb table, and some are missing; sequencing was by immunoSEQ multiplex PCR. V and J calls and clone size are copied from that table; D and trimming were computed from the DNA. Of around 460,000 clones in the sample, 70% to 90% were seen once. This clone came up a few times. CDR3 length: 16 amino acids. Trimming cost V 4 bases and J 3 bases; bases outside gene matches: 6. Looked up from germline, CDR1 is SGHKS and CDR2 is YYEKEE (reference sequence).

The source of this sequence is a man younger than 35 with COVID-19, enrolled during active disease. The sequenced sample was peripheral blood. This sequence joins TRBV5-5 and TRBJ1-4; 10 bases map to TRBD1. The CDR3 here is CASSMDRGVANEKLFF. In DNA form, the CDR3 reads TGTGCCAGCAGCATGGACAGGGGGGTGGCTAATGAAAAACTGTTTTTT.